Described below is a single T cell receptor beta chain sequence and its context. The sample belongs to a study of blood T cell repertoires in COVID-19. Across the study: T cells, B-cell-depleted T cells, or PBMCs provided the cDNA or gDNA that served as material.

In the original processing: Reference gene primer amplification gave estimated nucleated cell counts. Profiling relied on immunoSEQ multiplex PCR, and the TCRdb table lists in-frame clones only, not all of them. The DNA gave D and trimming, while V, J and clone size come from that table. The data show about 210,000 clones, over 75% seen once. Germline values: CDR1 KGHSH, CDR2 LQKENI. The V gene lost 0 bases and the J gene lost 5 bases, with 10 bases spanning the gap. This CDR3 is built from 14 residues. The chain has TRBV18 and TRBJ2-5, with D possibly being TRBD2 (6 bases). This clonotype was sampled from a middle-aged woman with acute or convalescent COVID-19. Specimen: peripheral blood. The CDR3 DNA is TGTGCCAGCTCACCACCGGGACTTGGGGAGACCCAGTACTTC. Encoded protein: CASSPPGLGETQYF.